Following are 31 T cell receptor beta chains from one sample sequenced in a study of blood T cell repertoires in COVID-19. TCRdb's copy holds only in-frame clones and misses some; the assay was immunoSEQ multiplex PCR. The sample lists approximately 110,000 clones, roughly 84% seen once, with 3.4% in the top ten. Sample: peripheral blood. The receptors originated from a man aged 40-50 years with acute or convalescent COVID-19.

CDR3 in DNA: TGCAGCGTTATCGTGGTTGCAGGGGCCGAGCAGTACTTC. Its translation is CSVIVVAGAEQYF. This chain links TRBV29-1 with TRBJ2-7; D possibly corresponds to TRBD1 (6 bases). The CDR3 consists of 13 residues. The V end lost 5 bases, the J end lost 6 bases, and 17 bases lay between the germline ends. CDR1 SQVTM and CDR2 ANQGSEA come from the germline V gene.

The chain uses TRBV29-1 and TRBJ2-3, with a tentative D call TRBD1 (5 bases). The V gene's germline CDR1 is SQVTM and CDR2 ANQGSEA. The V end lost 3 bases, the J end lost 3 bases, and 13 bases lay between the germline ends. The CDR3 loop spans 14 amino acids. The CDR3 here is CSVERLGQTDTQYF. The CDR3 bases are TGCAGCGTTGAGCGGCTGGGGCAGACAGATACGCAGTATTTT.

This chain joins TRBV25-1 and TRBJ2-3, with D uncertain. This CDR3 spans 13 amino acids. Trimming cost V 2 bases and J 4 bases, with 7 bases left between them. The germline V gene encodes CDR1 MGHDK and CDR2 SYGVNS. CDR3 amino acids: CASSEQVSDTQYF. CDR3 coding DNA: TGTGCCAGCAGTGAACAGGTTTCAGATACGCAGTATTTT.

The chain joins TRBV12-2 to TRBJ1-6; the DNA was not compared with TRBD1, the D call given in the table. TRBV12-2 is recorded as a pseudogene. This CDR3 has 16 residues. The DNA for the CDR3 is TGTGCAAGTCGCTTACCGGACAGGGCGGAGAATTCACCCCTCCACTTT. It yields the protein CASRLPDRAENSPLHF.

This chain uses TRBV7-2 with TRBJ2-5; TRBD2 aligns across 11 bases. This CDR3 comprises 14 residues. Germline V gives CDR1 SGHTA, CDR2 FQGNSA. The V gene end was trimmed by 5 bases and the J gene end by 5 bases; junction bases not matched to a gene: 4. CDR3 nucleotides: TGTGCCAGCAGCATTAGCGGGGGGGCGGAGACCCAGTACTTC. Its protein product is CASSISGGAETQYF.

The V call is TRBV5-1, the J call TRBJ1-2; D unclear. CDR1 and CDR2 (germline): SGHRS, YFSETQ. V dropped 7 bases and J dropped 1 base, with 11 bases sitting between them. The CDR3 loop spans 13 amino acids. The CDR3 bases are TGCGCCAGCGCGGCGGCCGTTAACTATGGCTACACCTTC. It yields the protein CASAAAVNYGYTF.

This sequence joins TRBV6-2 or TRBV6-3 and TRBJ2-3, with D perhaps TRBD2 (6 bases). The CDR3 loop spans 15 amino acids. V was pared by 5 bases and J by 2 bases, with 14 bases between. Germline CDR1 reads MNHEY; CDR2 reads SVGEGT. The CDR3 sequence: CASSLLARITDTQYF. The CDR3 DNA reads TGTGCCAGCAGTCTGCTAGCGAGGATCACAGATACGCAGTATTTT.

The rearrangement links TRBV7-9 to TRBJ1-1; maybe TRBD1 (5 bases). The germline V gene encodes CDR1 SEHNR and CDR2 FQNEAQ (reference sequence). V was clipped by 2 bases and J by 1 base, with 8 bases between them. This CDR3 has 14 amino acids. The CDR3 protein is CASSLWQGNTEAFF. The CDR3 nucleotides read TGTGCCAGCAGCTTATGGCAGGGGAACACTGAAGCTTTCTTT. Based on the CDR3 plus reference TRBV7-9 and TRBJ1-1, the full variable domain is DTGVSQNPRHKITKRGQNVTFRCDPISEHNRLYWYRQTLGQGPEFLTYFQNEAQLEKSRLLSDRFSAERPKGSFSTLEIQRTEQGDSAMYLCASSLWQGNTEAFFGQGTRLTVV.

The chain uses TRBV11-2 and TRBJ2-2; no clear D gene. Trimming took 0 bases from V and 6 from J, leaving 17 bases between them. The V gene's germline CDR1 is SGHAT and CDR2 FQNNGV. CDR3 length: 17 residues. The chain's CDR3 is CASSLEIASVVPGELFF. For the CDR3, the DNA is TGTGCCAGCAGCTTAGAGATCGCTAGTGTGGTGCCCGGGGAGCTGTTTTTT.

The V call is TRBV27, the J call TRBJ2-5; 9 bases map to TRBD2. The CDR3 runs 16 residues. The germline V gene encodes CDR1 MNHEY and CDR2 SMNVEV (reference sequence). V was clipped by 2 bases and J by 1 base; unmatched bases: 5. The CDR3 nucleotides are TGTGCCAGCAGTTTAGGTGTAGCGGGGGCCCAAGAGACCCAGTACTTC. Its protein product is CASSLGVAGAQETQYF.

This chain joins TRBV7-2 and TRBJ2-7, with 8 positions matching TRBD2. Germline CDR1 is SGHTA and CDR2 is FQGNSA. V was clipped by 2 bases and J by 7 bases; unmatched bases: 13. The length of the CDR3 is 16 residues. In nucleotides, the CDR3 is TGTGCCAGCAGCTTATCTGTCGGGACTAGTCTAGGTGAGCAGTACTTC. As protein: CASSLSVGTSLGEQYF.

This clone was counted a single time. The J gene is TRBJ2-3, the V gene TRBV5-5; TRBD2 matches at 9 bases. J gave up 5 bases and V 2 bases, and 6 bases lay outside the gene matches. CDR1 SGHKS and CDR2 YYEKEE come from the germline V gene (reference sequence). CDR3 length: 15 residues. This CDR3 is CASSFYAGGLDTQYF. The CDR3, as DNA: TGTGCCAGCAGCTTCTATGCGGGGGGGCTAGATACGCAGTATTTT.

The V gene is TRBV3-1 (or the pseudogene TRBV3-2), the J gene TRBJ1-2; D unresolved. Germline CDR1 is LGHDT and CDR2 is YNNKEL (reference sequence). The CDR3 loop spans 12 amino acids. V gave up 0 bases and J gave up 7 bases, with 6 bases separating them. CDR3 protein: CASSQDVGGYTF. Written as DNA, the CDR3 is TGTGCCAGCAGCCAAGACGTCGGTGGCTACACCTTC.

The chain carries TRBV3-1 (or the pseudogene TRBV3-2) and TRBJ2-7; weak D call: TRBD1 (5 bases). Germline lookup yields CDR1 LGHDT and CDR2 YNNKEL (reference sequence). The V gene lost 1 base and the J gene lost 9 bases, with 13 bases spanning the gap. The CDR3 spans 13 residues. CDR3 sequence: CASSQVRVGGQYF. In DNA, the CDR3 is TGTGCCAGCAGCCAAGTCAGGGTTGGCGGGCAGTACTTC.

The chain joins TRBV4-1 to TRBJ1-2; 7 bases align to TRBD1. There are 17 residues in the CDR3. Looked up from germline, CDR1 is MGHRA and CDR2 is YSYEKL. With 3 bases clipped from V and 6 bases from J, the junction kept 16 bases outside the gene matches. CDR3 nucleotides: TGCGCCAGCAGCCATCTCCAAGTGGGACAGCCTTTCAATGGCTACACCTTC. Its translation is CASSHLQVGQPFNGYTF.

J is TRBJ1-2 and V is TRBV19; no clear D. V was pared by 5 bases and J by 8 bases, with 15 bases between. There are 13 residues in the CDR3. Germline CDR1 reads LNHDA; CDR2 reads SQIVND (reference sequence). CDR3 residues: CASSSQSAAGYTF. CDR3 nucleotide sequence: TGTGCCAGTAGTTCCCAGTCTGCTGCCGGCTACACCTTC.

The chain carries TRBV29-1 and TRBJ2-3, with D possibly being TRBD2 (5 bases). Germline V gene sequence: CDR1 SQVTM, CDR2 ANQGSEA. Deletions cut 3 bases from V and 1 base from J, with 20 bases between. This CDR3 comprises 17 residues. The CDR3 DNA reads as TGCAGCGTTGATCCGTGGGGAGCGCTCCGACGCACAGATACGCAGTATTTT. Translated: CSVDPWGALRRTDTQYF.

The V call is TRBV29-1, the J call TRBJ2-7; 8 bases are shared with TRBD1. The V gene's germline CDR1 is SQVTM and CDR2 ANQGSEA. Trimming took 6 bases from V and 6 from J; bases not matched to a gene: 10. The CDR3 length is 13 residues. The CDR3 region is CSVSRQGKGEQYF. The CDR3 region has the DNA TGCAGCGTGTCACGACAGGGGAAGGGCGAGCAGTACTTC.

CDR3 in DNA: TGTGCCTGGAGTAAGACCGGGGGTCAGCAGCCCCAGCATTTT. Its translation: CAWSKTGGQQPQHF. The chain joins TRBV30 to TRBJ1-5, with D possibly TRBD1 on 5 matching bases. The V end lost 2 bases, the J end lost 7 bases, and 15 bases lay between the germline ends. This CDR3 is built from 14 residues. From germline, CDR1 is GTSNPN and CDR2 SVGIG (reference sequence). The entire variable domain, with the rest obtained from reference TRBV30 and TRBJ1-5, is as follows: SQTIHQWPATLVQPVGSPLSLECTVEGTSNPNLYWYRQAAGRGLQLLFYSVGIGQISSEVPQNLSASRPQDRQFILSSKKLLLSDSGFYLCAWSKTGGQQPQHFGDGTRLSIL.

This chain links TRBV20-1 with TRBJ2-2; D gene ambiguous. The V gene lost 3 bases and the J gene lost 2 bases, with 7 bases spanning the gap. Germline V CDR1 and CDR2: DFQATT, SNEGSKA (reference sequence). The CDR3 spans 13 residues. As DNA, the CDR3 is TGCAGTGCTAGTCCAGGAAACACCGGGGAGCTGTTTTTT. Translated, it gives CSASPGNTGELFF.

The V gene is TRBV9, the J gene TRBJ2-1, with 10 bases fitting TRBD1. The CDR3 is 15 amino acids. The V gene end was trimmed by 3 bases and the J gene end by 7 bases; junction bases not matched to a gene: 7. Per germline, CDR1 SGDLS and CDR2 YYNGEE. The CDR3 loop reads CASSARTGGGNEQFF. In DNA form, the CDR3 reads TGTGCCAGCAGCGCGAGGACAGGGGGTGGAAATGAGCAGTTCTTC.

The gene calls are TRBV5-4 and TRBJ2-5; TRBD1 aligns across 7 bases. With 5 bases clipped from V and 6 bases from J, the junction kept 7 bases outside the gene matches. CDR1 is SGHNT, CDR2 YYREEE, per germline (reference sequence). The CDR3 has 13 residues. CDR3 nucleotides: TGTGCCAGCAGGGAGACAGGGTCTCAGACCCAGTACTTC. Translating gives CASRETGSQTQYF.

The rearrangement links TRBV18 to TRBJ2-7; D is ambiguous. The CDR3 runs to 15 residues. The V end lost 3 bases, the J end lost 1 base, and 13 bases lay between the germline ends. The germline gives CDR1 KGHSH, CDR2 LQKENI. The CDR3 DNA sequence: TGTGCCAGCTCACCCCTCAATGGCGGATCCTACGAGCAGTACTTC. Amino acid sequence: CASSPLNGGSYEQYF.

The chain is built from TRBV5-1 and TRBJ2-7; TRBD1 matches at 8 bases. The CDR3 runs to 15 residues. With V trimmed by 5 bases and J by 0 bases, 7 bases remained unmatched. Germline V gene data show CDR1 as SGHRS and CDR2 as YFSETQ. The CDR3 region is CASRVDRGSSYEQYF. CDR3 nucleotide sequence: TGCGCCAGCAGGGTCGACAGGGGAAGCTCCTACGAGCAGTACTTC.

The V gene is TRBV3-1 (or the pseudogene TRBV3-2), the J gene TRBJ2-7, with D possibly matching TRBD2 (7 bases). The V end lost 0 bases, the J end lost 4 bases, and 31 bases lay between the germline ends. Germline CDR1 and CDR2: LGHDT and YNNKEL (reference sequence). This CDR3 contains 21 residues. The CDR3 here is CASSQDRMTGGLAEGQYEQYF. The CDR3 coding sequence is TGTGCCAGCAGCCAAGATCGGATGACCGGGGGGCTAGCCGAGGGGCAATACGAGCAGTACTTC.

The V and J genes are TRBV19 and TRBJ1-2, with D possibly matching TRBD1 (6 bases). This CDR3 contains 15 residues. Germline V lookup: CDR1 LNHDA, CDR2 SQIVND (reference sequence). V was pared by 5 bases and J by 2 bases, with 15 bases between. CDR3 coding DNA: TGTGCCAGTAGTTCCCGGAACAGGGCAAACTATGGCTACACCTTC. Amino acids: CASSSRNRANYGYTF. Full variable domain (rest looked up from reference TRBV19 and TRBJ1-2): DGGITQSPKYLFRKEGQNVTLSCEQNLNHDAMYWYRQDPGQGLRLIYYSQIVNDFQKGDIAEGYSVSREKKESFPLTVTSAQKNPTAFYLCASSSRNRANYGYTFGSGTRLTVV.

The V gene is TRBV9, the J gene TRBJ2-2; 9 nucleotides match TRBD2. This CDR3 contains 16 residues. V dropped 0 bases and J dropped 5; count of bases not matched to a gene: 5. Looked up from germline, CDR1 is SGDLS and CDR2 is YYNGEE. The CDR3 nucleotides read TGTGCCAGCAGCGTAGCTAGCGGGGCAGCTACCGGGGAGCTGTTTTTT. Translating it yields CASSVASGAATGELFF.

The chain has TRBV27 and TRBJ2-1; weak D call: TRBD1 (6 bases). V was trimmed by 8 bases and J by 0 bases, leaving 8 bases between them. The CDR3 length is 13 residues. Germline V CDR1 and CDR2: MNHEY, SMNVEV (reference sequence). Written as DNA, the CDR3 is TGTGCCAGCGGGGGCGGCTCCTACAATGAGCAGTTCTTC. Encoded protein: CASGGGSYNEQFF.

The CDR3 region is CATSGESTDTQYF. Written as DNA, the CDR3 is TGTGCCACCAGTGGGGAGTCTACAGATACGCAGTATTTT. This rearrangement joins TRBV24-1 to TRBJ2-3, with D tentatively TRBD2 (5 bases). With 5 bases removed from V and 3 bases from J, the gap between germline ends came to 8 bases. Germline CDR1 reads KGHDR; CDR2 reads SFDVKD. The CDR3 spans 13 residues.

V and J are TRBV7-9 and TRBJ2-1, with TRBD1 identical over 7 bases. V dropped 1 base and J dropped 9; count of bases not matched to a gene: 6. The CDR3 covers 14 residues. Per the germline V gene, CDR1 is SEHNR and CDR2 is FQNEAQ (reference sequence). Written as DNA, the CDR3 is TGTGCCAGCAGCTTAGGACTGACAGGGAGTGAGCAGTTCTTC. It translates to CASSLGLTGSEQFF.

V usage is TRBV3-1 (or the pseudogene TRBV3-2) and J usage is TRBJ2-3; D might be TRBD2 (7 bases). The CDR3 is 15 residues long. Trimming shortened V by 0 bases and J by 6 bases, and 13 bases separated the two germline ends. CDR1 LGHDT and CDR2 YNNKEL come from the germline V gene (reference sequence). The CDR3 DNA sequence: TGTGCCAGCAGCCAAGAGGGAGGGGGTCGGGATACGCAGTATTTT. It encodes CASSQEGGGRDTQYF.